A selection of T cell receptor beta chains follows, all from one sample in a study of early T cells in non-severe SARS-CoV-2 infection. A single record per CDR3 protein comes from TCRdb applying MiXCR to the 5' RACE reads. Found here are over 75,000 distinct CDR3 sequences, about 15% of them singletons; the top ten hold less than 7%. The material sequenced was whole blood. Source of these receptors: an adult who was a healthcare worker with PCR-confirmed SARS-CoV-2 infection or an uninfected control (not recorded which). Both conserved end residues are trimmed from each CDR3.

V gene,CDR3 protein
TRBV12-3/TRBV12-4,ASSLDRGYGYT
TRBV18,ASSTGTENSPLH
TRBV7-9,ASSRGSTGVNEQF
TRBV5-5,ASSLVRLGGTDTQY
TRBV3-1,ASSQDRPAEAF
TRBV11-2,ASSLTSGRAYNEQF
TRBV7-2,ASSSGLAFQETQY
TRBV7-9,ASSLIDYEQY
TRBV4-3,ASSQEFQGTDTQY
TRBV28,ASSEQALGNYEQY
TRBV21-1,ASSKKRKPGQERYEQY
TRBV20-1,SASGVGKNIQY
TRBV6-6,ASSSQRGVTEAF
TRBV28,ASRPENTEAF
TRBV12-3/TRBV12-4,ASSFSDRDYGYT
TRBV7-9,ASSLVLAETQY
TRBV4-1,ASGAEPSGTETQY
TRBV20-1,SASRSGVTDTQY
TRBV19,ASSIGQGNEQF
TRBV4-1,ASSQRDGTDENIQY
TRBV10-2,ASSATSGGSYNEQF
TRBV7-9,ASSLGEALIGDTQY